The rows below give T cell receptor beta chains drawn from one sample of a study of response to subunit inactivated influenza vaccine. TCRdb recomputed calls from the RT-PCR reads with MiXCR, one row per CDR3 protein. The table lists 450,000 to 700,000 distinct CDR3 sequences, about 15% of them singletons. The sequencing here drew on PBMCs from blood, taken about 13 days after vaccination. The receptors derive from a man aged 45-60 years who received an inactivated influenza vaccine. CDR3s include the opening cysteine and the closing phenylalanine or tryptophan. D genes are given only for firm matches. Part of the rows lack a size; the others show once, few, many or a class for expanded clones.

>TRBJ2-5|TRBV12-3/TRBV12-4|NA|NA
TGTGCCAGCAGTTTCTCAGGACCCCAAGAGACCCAGTACTTC
CASSFSGPQETQYF
>TRBJ2-4|TRBV6-5|NA|NA
TGTGCCAGCAGTTACTCGCGATCCGCGGCAGCCAAAAACATTCAGTACTTC
CASSYSRSAAAKNIQYF
>TRBJ2-1|TRBV12-3/TRBV12-4|NA|NA
TGTGCCAGCAGTTTCGGGGCCTACAATGAGCAGTTCTTC
CASSFGAYNEQFF
>TRBJ2-1|TRBV3-1|TRBD2|many
TGTGCCAGCAGCCTTCTAGCGGACTCCTACAATGAGCAGTTCTTC
CASSLLADSYNEQFF
>TRBJ2-2|TRBV6-1|TRBD1|many
TGTGCCAGCAACGGACAGGCGAACACCGGGGAGCTGTTTTTT
CASNGQANTGELFF
>TRBJ2-1|TRBV18|NA|NA
TGTGCCAGCTCACCACGGGCGGGGGCCTTTTCGTACAATGAGCAGTTCTTC
CASSPRAGAFSYNEQFF
>TRBJ2-1|TRBV11-2|NA|many
TGTGCCAGCAGCTTAGCCACAGGGACCTACAATGAGCAGTTCTTC
CASSLATGTYNEQFF
>TRBJ1-2|TRBV7-9|TRBD1|NA
TGTGCCAGCAGGGATTCCGGGACAGACGGTGGCTACACCTTC
CASRDSGTDGGYTF
>TRBJ1-1|TRBV12-3/TRBV12-4|NA|few
TGTGCCAGCAGTTTACGGAGGACTGAAGCTTTCTTT
CASSLRRTEAFF
>TRBJ2-3|TRBV3-1|NA|NA
TGTGCCAGCAGCCAAGTTTCTTTGGGGTTTTTGACAGATACGCAGTATTTT
CASSQVSLGFLTDTQYF
>TRBJ1-5|TRBV2|NA|many
TGTGCCAGCAGTGAAGCTCGGGAGAGGCCCCAGCATTTT
CASSEARERPQHF
>TRBJ1-6|TRBV18|NA|NA
TGTGCCAGCTCTCCCGTGAATGGCGGCTCAGCCCTCCACTTT
CASSPVNGGSALHF
>TRBJ2-7|TRBV7-2|TRBD2|few
TGTGCCAGCAGCAGACTAGCGGGACCTGCCTACGAGCAGTACTTC
CASSRLAGPAYEQYF
>TRBJ2-7|TRBV28|NA|few
TGTGCCAGCAGTTTCCTGCTATCAGGGGGGTCCTACGAGCAGTACTTC
CASSFLLSGGSYEQYF
>TRBJ2-1|TRBV5-1|TRBD2|many
TGCGCCAGCAGCTCCTACCCCACCAGCGGGAGGGGGTACAATGAGCAGTTCTTC
CASSSYPTSGRGYNEQFF
>TRBJ2-5|TRBV7-6|TRBD2|NA
TGTGCCAGCAGGAAGAGCGGGGGGGCACTATCCGAGACCCAGTACTTC
CASRKSGGALSETQYF
>TRBJ1-1|TRBV30|TRBD1|few
TGTGCCTGGACTAGGACAGGATGGAACACTGAAGCTTTCTTT
CAWTRTGWNTEAFF
>TRBJ1-6|TRBV5-1|NA|NA
TGCGCCAGCAGCTTGGCCGTTATGGGGGATTCACCCCTCCACTTT
CASSLAVMGDSPLHF
>TRBJ2-7|TRBV3-1|NA|NA
TGTGCCAGCAGTCAAACCAGGCGCTCCTACGAGCAGTACTTC
CASSQTRRSYEQYF
>TRBJ1-3|TRBV7-2|NA|NA
TGTGCCAGCAGCCCGGGGACTGGAAACACCATATATTTT
CASSPGTGNTIYF
>TRBJ2-3|TRBV15|TRBD2|NA
TGTGCCACCGCACGGAACGGGAGGTGGGAAGATACGCAGTATTTT
CATARNGRWEDTQYF
>TRBJ2-2|TRBV12-3/TRBV12-4|NA|many
TGTGCCAGCAGTTTTTTAGCCGCCGGGGAGCTGTTTTTT
CASSFLAAGELFF
>TRBJ1-3|TRBV10-2|NA|NA
TGCGCCAGCAGTGAACCAGGGTTATTGAGAAACACCATATATTTT
CASSEPGLLRNTIYF
>TRBJ2-2|TRBV11-2|NA|many
TGTGCCAGCAGCTTACGGCAGGCAAACACCGGGGAGCTGTTTTTT
CASSLRQANTGELFF
>TRBJ1-3|TRBV12-3/TRBV12-4|NA|few
TGTGCCAGCAGTTACAGCCCTTCTGCCATATATTTT
CASSYSPSAIYF
>TRBJ1-6|TRBV11-1|NA|few
TGTGCCAGCAGCTTACGGGCGAGGGGAAGCTCCTATAATTCACCCCTCCACTTT
CASSLRARGSSYNSPLHF
>TRBJ2-7|TRBV6-5|NA|NA
TGTGCCAGCAGTTACTCGGTAGGGGGCTACGAGCAGTACTTC
CASSYSVGGYEQYF
>TRBJ1-3|TRBV4-2|NA|NA
TGTGCCAGCAGCCAATGGACCCTAGGAGGTGGAAACACCATATATTTT
CASSQWTLGGGNTIYF
>TRBJ2-2|TRBV12-3/TRBV12-4|NA|many
TGTGCCAGCAGGCTTCAGGACACCGGGGAGCTGTTTTTT
CASRLQDTGELFF
>TRBJ2-1|TRBV3-1|TRBD2|few
TGTGCCAGCAGACTAGCGGGGGACGAGCAGTTCTTC
CASRLAGDEQFF
>TRBJ2-1|TRBV29-1|TRBD2|NA
TGCAGCGTTGAGAGACTAGCGGGAGTTGGTGAGCAGTTCTTC
CSVERLAGVGEQFF
>TRBJ2-7|TRBV15|TRBD2|few
TGTGCCACCAGCAGAGATCTGAGCGGGAGGGCCTACGAGCAGTACTTC
CATSRDLSGRAYEQYF
>TRBJ1-4|TRBV29-1|TRBD1|few
TGCAGGGACAGGGTTCGAGAAGGGGAAAAACTGTTTTTT
CRDRVREGEKLFF
>TRBJ2-7|TRBV5-1|TRBD1|few
TGCGCCAGCAGGGGACAGGGAGGCTACGAGCAGTACTTC
CASRGQGGYEQYF
>TRBJ2-5|TRBV6-6|TRBD1|few
TGTGCCAGCAGTCCCGGGACAGGGGTCGCCCAGTACTTC
CASSPGTGVAQYF
>TRBJ2-1|TRBV9|NA|few
TGTGCCAGCAGCGCCCAATCGGGACAAGGCGGTCATGAGCAGTTCTTC
CASSAQSGQGGHEQFF
>TRBJ2-4|TRBV20-1|NA|NA
TGCAGTCTTGTGGCCAAAAACATTCAGTACTTC
CSLVAKNIQYF
>TRBJ2-3|TRBV7-2|NA|NA
TGTGCCAGCAGCTTAGTAGCGGGACAGGGAAGAGATACGCAGTATTTT
CASSLVAGQGRDTQYF
>TRBJ2-2|TRBV5-1|TRBD1|NA
TGCGCCAGCAAGCCGGGACAGGCCTCGGGGGAGCTGTTTTTT
CASKPGQASGELFF
>TRBJ1-5|TRBV7-2|NA|NA
TGTGCCAGCAGCCGAGGGGCGGCGGCTAGCAATCAGCCCCAGCATTTT
CASSRGAAASNQPQHF